These 12 T cell receptor beta chains share one sample of origin, sequenced in a study of regulatory T cells in long-lasting Graves disease. Time point defined: newly diagnosed GD, antithyroid drugs for less than 3 months. The TCR library was prepared using RNA isolated from PBMCs. For TCR beta, libraries came from iRepertoire HTBI primers and Arm-PCR of CDR3 regions. From the multiplex PCR reads, TCRdb called clonotypes with MiXCR, one entry per CDR3 protein. The table shows about 620,000 distinct CDR3 sequences, with approximately 15% occurring only once. The sample was also reused in another study, on T cells in Graves' hyperthyroidism and ophthalmopathy.

The material sequenced was peripheral blood mononuclear cells (PBMCs), taken at new diagnosis, from a patient treated with antithyroid drugs. All receptors derive from a young woman with Graves disease.

This clonotype was picked up many times. The chain is built from TRBV6-2 or TRBV6-3 and TRBJ2-7; no clear D. This CDR3 region has 16 residues. In germline, CDR1 is MNHEY, CDR2 SVGEGT. Trimming took 0 bases from V and 0 from J, leaving 12 bases between them. CDR3 sequence: CASSYSKWGGSYEQYF. As DNA, the CDR3 is TGTGCCAGCAGTTACTCGAAGTGGGGTGGCTCCTACGAGCAGTACTTC.

The chain recombines TRBV6-2 or TRBV6-3 with TRBJ1-2, with TRBD1 identical over 9 bases. The trim removed 6 bases at V and 8 bases at J, leaving 7 bases unmatched. The CDR3 is 13 amino acids. Germline-derived CDR1 and CDR2 are MNHEY and SVGEGT. The CDR3 nucleotides are TGTGCCAGCAGGGGACAGGGAAGTAAAGGCTACACCTTC. It translates to CASRGQGSKGYTF.

The chain is built from TRBV9 and TRBJ1-5; 9 bases match TRBD1. V was clipped by 3 bases and J by 1 base; unmatched bases: 2. The CDR3 covers 15 residues. Germline lookup yields CDR1 SGDLS and CDR2 YYNGEE. DNA for the CDR3: TGTGCCAGCAGCGCAGACAGGGGGAGCAATCAGCCCCAGCATTTT. Translation: CASSADRGSNQPQHF.

The chain links TRBV30 to TRBJ2-1; TRBD1 agrees at 7 bases. Germline CDR1 reads GTSNPN; CDR2 reads SVGIG (reference sequence). This CDR3 spans 14 amino acids. Losses at the gene ends were 3 bases for V and 2 bases for J; bases not matched to a gene: 4. The CDR3 bases are TGTGCCTGGAGCGTAGGGGGCCCCTACAATGAGCAGTTCTTC. Translated: CAWSVGGPYNEQFF. Based on the CDR3 plus reference TRBV30 and TRBJ2-1, the full variable domain is SQTIHQWPATLVQPVGSPLSLECTVEGTSNPNLYWYRQAAGRGLQLLFYSVGIGQISSEVPQNLSASRPQDRQFILSSKKLLLSDSGFYLCAWSVGGPYNEQFFGPGTRLTVL.

This clonotype has ten or more counts. V and J are TRBV7-9 and TRBJ2-5; 7 nucleotides align to TRBD1. The CDR3 contains 14 residues. Germline V CDR1 and CDR2: SEHNR, FQNEAQ (reference sequence). V was pared by 6 bases and J by 2 bases, with 6 bases of the junction left unmatched. This CDR3 is CASSSLDRQETQYF. The CDR3 DNA reads as TGTGCCAGCAGTTCCCTGGACAGGCAAGAGACCCAGTACTTC.

This clonotype was detected only a few times. This chain uses TRBV12-3 or TRBV12-4 with TRBJ1-1; D gene uncertain. This CDR3 contains 13 residues. V lost 4 bases, J lost 4 bases, and 10 bases lay in between. CDR3 in DNA: TGTGCCAGCAGTTCCCCGGGGTTCACTGAAGCTTTCTTT. This encodes CASSSPGFTEAFF.

The chain combines TRBV5-1 with TRBJ2-5, with 9 bases aligning to TRBD1. The CDR3 consists of 14 residues. The germline CDR1 and CDR2 sequences are SGHRS and YFSETQ. V shed 4 bases and J 2 bases; nucleotides not matched to a gene: 3. CDR3 loop: CASSADRGQETQYF. The CDR3 DNA sequence: TGCGCCAGCAGCGCCGACAGGGGGCAAGAGACCCAGTACTTC.

There are many counts of this clonotype. The chain links TRBV15 to TRBJ1-1; no clear D gene. The CDR3 runs 14 residues. Between the trimmed V and J ends, which lost 0 bases and 1 base, there was a span of 6 bases. Germline loops: CDR1 LNHNV, CDR2 YYDKDF (reference sequence). CDR3 region: CATSRDIGNTEAFF. DNA of the CDR3: TGTGCCACCAGCAGAGATATTGGGAACACTGAAGCTTTCTTT.

Many counts were recorded for this clonotype. The rearrangement uses TRBV28 and TRBJ2-3; 11 nucleotides align to TRBD2. This CDR3 contains 21 residues. The germline V gene encodes CDR1 MDHEN and CDR2 SYDVKM. With V trimmed by 10 bases and J by 5 bases, 29 bases remained unmatched. The CDR3 DNA is TGTGCCATCACAATCCCCGGCGGGGCTAGCGGGAGGCGGTACACCAAAGATACGCAGTATTTT. It translates to CAITIPGGASGRRYTKDTQYF.

This chain uses TRBV5-1 with TRBJ2-3; the D gene is possibly TRBD2 (6 bases). This CDR3 is built from 16 residues. Germline assignment: CDR1 SGHRS and CDR2 YFSETQ. Deletions cut 2 bases from V and 3 bases from J, with 16 bases between. The CDR3 coding sequence is TGCGCCAGCAGCTTAGCCACGGGAGTCAGGACAGATACGCAGTATTTT. This encodes CASSLATGVRTDTQYF.

The chain is built from TRBV4-2 and TRBJ2-3, with D uncertain. Germline CDR1 is LGHNA and CDR2 is YNFKEQ. This CDR3 has 13 residues. Trimming pared 3 bases from V and 4 bases from J, leaving 8 bases between. The CDR3 reads CASSQWTADTQYF. The DNA of the CDR3 is TGTGCCAGCAGCCAGTGGACGGCAGATACGCAGTATTTT.

This chain links TRBV30 with TRBJ2-1; D gene unclear. Trimming took off 7 bases at V and 6 bases at J, with 16 bases between the two ends. This CDR3 has 13 amino acids. Germline V gives CDR1 GTSNPN, CDR2 SVGIG (reference sequence). CDR3 bases: TGTGCCTTCGCGAGATCTAGATCCAATGAGCAGTTCTTC. This sequence encodes CAFARSRSNEQFF.